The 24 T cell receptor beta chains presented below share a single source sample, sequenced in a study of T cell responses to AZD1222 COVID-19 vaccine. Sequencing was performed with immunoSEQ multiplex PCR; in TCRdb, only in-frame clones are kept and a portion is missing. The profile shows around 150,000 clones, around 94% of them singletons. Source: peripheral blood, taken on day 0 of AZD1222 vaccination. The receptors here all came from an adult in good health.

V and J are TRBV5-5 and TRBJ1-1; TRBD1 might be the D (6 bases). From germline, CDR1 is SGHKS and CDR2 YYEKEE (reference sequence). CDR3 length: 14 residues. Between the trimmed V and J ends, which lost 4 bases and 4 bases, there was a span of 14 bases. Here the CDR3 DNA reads TGTGCCAGCAGCGGAACAGGGAGACCCACTGAAGCTTTCTTT. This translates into CASSGTGRPTEAFF.

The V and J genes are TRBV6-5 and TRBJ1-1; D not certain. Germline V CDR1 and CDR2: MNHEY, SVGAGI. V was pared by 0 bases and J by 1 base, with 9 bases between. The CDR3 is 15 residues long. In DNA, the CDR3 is TGTGCCAGCAGTTACTCGGAAGAGGGGAACACTGAAGCTTTCTTT. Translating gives CASSYSEEGNTEAFF.

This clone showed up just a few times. CDR3 region: CASSPPGQYYEQYF. For the CDR3, the DNA is TGTGCCAGCAGCCCTCCCGGACAGTATTACGAGCAGTACTTC. V and J are TRBV11-2 and TRBJ2-7; D perhaps matches TRBD1 (6 bases). Germline CDR1 reads SGHAT; CDR2 reads FQNNGV. This CDR3 is 14 amino acids long. V lost 5 bases and J lost 4, with 15 bases in between.

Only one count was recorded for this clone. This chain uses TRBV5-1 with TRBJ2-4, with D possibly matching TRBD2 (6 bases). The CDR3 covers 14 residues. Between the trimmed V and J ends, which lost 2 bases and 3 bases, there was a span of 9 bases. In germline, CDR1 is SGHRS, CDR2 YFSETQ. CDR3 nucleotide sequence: TGCGCCAGCAGCTTATCGGGAGACAAAAACATTCAGTACTTC. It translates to CASSLSGDKNIQYF.

The CDR3: CASSFQGSEAFF. CDR3 coding DNA: TGTGCCAGCAGTTTTCAAGGGAGTGAAGCTTTCTTT. The chain uses TRBV28 and TRBJ1-1; D gene ambiguous. This CDR3 contains 12 residues. The germline V and J ends were trimmed by 3 bases and 7 bases, with 9 bases remaining between them. The V gene's germline CDR1 is MDHEN and CDR2 SYDVKM.

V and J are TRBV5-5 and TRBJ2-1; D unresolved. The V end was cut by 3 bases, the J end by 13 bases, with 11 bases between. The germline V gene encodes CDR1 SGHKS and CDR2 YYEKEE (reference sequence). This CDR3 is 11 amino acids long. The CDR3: CASSSENPQFF. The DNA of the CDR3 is TGTGCCAGCAGCTCCGAGAACCCCCAGTTCTTC.

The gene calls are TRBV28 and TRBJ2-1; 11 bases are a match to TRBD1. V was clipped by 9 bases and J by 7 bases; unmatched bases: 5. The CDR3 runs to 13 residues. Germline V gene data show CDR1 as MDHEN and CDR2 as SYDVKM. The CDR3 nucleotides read TGTGCCAGTAGGACAGGGGGCTGGAATGAGCAGTTCTTC. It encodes CASRTGGWNEQFF.

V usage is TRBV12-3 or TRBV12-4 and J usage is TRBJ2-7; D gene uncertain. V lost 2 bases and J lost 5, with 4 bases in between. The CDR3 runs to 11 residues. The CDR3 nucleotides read TGTGCCAGCAGTTTAAATAACGAGCAGTACTTC. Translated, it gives CASSLNNEQYF.

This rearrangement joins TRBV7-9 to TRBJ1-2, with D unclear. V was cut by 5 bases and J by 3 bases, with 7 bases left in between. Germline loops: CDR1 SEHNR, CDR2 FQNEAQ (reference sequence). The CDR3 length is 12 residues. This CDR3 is CASSPWDYGYTF. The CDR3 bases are TGTGCCAGCAGCCCGTGGGACTATGGCTACACCTTC.

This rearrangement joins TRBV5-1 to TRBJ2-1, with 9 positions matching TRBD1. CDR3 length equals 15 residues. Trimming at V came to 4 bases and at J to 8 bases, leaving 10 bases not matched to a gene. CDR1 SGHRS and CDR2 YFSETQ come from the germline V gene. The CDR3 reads CASSPEGQGLDEQFF. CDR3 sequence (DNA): TGCGCCAGCAGCCCCGAGGGACAGGGCTTGGATGAGCAGTTCTTC.

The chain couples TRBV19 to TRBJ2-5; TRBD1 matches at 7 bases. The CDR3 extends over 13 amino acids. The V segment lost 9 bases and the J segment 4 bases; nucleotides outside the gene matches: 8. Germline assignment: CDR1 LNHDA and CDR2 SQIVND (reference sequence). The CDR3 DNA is TGTGCCAGCAACAGGGGATTGGGAGAGACCCAGTACTTC. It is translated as CASNRGLGETQYF. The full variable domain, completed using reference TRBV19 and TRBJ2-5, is DGGITQSPKYLFRKEGQNVTLSCEQNLNHDAMYWYRQDPGQGLRLIYYSQIVNDFQKGDIAEGYSVSREKKESFPLTVTSAQKNPTAFYLCASNRGLGETQYFGPGTRLLVL.

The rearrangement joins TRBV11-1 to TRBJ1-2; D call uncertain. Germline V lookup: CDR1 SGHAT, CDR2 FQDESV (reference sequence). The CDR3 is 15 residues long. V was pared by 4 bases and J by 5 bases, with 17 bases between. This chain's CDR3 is CASSSTVDGEYGYTF. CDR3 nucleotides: TGTGCCAGCAGCTCTACCGTCGACGGGGAATATGGCTACACCTTC. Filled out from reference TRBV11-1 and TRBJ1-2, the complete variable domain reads EAEVAQSPRYKITEKSQAVAFWCDPISGHATLYWYRQILGQGPELLVQFQDESVVDDSQLPKDRFSAERLKGVDSTLKIQPAELGDSAMYLCASSSTVDGEYGYTFGSGTRLTVV.

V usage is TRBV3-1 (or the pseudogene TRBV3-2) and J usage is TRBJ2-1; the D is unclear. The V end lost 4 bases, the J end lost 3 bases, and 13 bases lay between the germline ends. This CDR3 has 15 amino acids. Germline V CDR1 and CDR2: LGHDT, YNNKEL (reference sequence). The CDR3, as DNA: TGTGCCAGCAGCCCCGCAGGCGGAATCTACAATGAGCAGTTCTTC. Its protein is CASSPAGGIYNEQFF.

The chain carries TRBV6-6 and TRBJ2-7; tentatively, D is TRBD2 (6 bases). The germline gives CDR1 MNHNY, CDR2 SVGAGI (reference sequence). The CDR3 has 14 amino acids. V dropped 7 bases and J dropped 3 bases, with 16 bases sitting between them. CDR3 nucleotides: TGTGCCAGCATCCCCACCCCGACTAGCTACGAGCAGTACTTC. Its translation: CASIPTPTSYEQYF.

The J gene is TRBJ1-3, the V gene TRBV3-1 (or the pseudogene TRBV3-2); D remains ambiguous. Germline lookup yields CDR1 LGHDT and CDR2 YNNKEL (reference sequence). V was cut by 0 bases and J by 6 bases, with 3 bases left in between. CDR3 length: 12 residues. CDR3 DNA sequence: TGTGCCAGCAGCCAAGAAGAAAACACCATATATTTT. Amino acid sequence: CASSQEENTIYF.

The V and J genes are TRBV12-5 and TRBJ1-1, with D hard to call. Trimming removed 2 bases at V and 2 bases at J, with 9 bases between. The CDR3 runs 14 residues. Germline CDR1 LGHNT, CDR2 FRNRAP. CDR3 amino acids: CASGLRESNTEAFF. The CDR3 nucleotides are TGTGCTAGTGGTTTGCGGGAGTCCAACACTGAAGCTTTCTTT.

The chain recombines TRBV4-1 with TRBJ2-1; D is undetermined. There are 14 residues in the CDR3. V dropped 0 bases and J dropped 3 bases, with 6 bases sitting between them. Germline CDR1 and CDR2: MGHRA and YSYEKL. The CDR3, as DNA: TGCGCCAGCAGCCAAGAATCCGACTACAATGAGCAGTTCTTC. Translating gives CASSQESDYNEQFF.

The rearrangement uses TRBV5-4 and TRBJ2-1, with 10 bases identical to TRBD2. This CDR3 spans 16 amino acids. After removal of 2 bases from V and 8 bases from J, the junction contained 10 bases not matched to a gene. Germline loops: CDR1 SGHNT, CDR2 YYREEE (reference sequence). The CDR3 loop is CASSFPPSGSSDEQFF. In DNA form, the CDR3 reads TGTGCCAGCAGCTTCCCCCCTAGCGGGAGTAGCGATGAGCAGTTCTTC.

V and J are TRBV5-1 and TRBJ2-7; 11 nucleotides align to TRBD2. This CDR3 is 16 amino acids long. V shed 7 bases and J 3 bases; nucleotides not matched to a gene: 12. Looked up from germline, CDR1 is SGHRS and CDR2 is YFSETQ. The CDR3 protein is CASALAGGLLNYEQYF. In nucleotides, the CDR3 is TGCGCCAGCGCCCTAGCGGGAGGATTATTGAACTACGAGCAGTACTTC.

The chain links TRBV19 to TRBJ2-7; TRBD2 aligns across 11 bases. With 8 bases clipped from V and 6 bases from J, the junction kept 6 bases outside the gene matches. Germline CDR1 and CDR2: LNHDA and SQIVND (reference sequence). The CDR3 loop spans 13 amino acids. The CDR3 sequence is CASRLAGTLEQYF. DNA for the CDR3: TGTGCCAGTCGACTAGCGGGGACTCTCGAGCAGTACTTC.

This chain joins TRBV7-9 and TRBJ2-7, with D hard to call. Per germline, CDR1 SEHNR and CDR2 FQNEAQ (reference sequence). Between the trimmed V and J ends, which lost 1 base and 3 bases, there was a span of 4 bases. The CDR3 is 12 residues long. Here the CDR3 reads CASSLEVYEQYF. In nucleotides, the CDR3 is TGTGCCAGCAGCTTAGAGGTCTACGAGCAGTACTTC.

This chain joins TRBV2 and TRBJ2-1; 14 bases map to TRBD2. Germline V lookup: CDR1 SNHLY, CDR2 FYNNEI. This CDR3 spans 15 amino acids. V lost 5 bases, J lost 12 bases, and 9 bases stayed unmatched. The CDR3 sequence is CASSTFGTSGSRQFF. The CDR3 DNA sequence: TGTGCCAGCAGTACGTTCGGGACTAGCGGGAGTCGGCAGTTCTTC.

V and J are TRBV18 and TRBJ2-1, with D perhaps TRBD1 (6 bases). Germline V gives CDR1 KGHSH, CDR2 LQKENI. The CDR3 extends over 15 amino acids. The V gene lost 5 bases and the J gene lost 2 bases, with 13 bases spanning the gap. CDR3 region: CASSATGSTYNEQFF. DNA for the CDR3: TGTGCCAGCTCAGCAACAGGGTCTACCTACAATGAGCAGTTCTTC.

The DNA of the CDR3 is TGTGCCAGCAGGGCGGGAGGGGCCCTGTACGAGCAGTACTTC. Protein product: CASRAGGALYEQYF. V gene TRBV6-5 combines with J gene TRBJ2-7; 9 bases match TRBD2. The CDR3 sequence is 14 residues long. Germline CDR1 is MNHEY and CDR2 is SVGAGI. After removal of 6 bases from V and 4 bases from J, the junction contained 7 bases not matched to a gene.